The 22 T cell receptor beta chains below come from one sample, sequenced in a study of CD8 T cells in ankylosing spondylitis (dated by TCRdb to about 2017). To prepare the library, 5' RACE was applied. The data were produced on an Illumina HiSeq 2500. TCRdb reran the public reads through fastp at Q25 and MiXCR, keeping productive beta chains. Every entry covers one CDR3 protein and lists the most common genes and DNA from its rows. Within this sample are hundreds of thousands of distinct CDR3 sequences, with roughly 32% of them counted one time only. The ten largest clones capture around 4.5% of the sample. The sequenced sample was blood, either unsorted or a sorted T cell fraction (not recorded which). Source of these receptors: a male donor with ankylosing spondylitis or in good health (not recorded which).

J is TRBJ2-3 and V is TRBV27; no clear D. The V and J ends lost 3 bases and 0 bases respectively, with 7 bases between them. This CDR3 region has 14 residues. Germline lookup yields CDR1 MNHEY and CDR2 SMNVEV (reference sequence). CDR3 region: CASSFETSTDTQYF. CDR3 nucleotides: TGTGCCAGCAGTTTTGAGACTAGCACAGATACGCAGTATTTT.

This clonotype was seen only a few times. The rearrangement links TRBV5-6 to TRBJ2-3; either TRBD1 or TRBD2 may supply D (5 bases each). The CDR3 is 17 residues long. Looked up from germline, CDR1 is SGHDT and CDR2 is YYEEEE. Trimming took off 2 bases at V and 0 bases at J, with 16 bases between the two ends. The CDR3 nucleotides read TGTGCCAGCAGCTTAATGTTGTATGGGGGTAGCACAGATACGCAGTATTTT. This sequence encodes CASSLMLYGGSTDTQYF.

The V gene is TRBV5-1, the J gene TRBJ2-7; 9 positions match TRBD1. The germline CDR1 and CDR2 sequences are SGHRS and YFSETQ. Germline trimming cut 3 bases from V and 5 bases from J; bases unmatched to any gene: 6. This CDR3 is 14 amino acids long. CDR3 residues: CASSSGQGLDEQYF. CDR3 sequence (DNA): TGCGCCAGCAGCTCGGGACAGGGACTCGACGAGCAGTACTTC.

This sequence joins TRBV20-1 and TRBJ2-3, with TRBD1 matching over 8 bases. The germline V gene has CDR1 DFQATT and CDR2 SNEGSKA (reference sequence). The length of the CDR3 is 15 residues. The junction had 9 bases not matched to a gene; V was cut back by 2 bases and J by 5 bases. CDR3 sequence (DNA): TGCAGTGCTAGAAATCCGACAGGGGCGGGAGATACGCAGTATTTT. It is translated as CSARNPTGAGDTQYF.

This clonotype was detected only a few times. The CDR3 nucleotides are TGCAGCGTTGTTCTGGGTCGGAACGAGCAGTACTTC. This sequence encodes CSVVLGRNEQYF. This chain connects TRBV29-1 to TRBJ2-7; the D is unclear. The CDR3 has 12 residues. Germline V lookup: CDR1 SQVTM, CDR2 ANQGSEA. Trimming pared 4 bases from V and 5 bases from J, leaving 12 bases between.

The chain combines TRBV20-1 with TRBJ2-1, with 11 positions matching TRBD2. The CDR3 is 14 residues long. The ends lost 8 bases at V and 9 bases at J; junction bases unmatched: 12. Germline V gene sequence: CDR1 DFQATT, CDR2 SNEGSKA (reference sequence). The CDR3 sequence is CSTKLAGEVGEQFF. The CDR3 nucleotides read TGCAGTACCAAACTAGCGGGGGAGGTGGGTGAGCAGTTCTTC.

The CDR3 loop reads CASGTLAADTQYF. CDR3 in DNA: TGTGCTAGTGGCACTCTAGCAGCAGATACGCAGTATTTT. The chain employs TRBV12-5 and TRBJ2-3; possible D gene TRBD2, 5 bases. The length of the CDR3 is 13 residues. Germline values: CDR1 LGHNT, CDR2 FRNRAP. The V and J ends lost 6 bases and 4 bases respectively, with 11 bases between them.

In this sample, this clonotype turned up a few times. CDR3 coding DNA: TGCAGTGCTAGAGATCCCGGGGCAGAGACCCAGTACTTC. This gives the protein CSARDPGAETQYF. This chain connects TRBV20-1 to TRBJ2-5; D may correspond to TRBD1 or TRBD2 (5 bases each). Germline V lookup: CDR1 DFQATT, CDR2 SNEGSKA (reference sequence). The CDR3 sequence is 13 residues long. Trimming pared 0 bases from V and 4 bases from J, leaving 9 bases between.

V gene TRBV21-1 combines with J gene TRBJ2-1; TRBD2 is the table's D call, not checked against the DNA. TRBV21-1 is a known pseudogene. CDR3 size: 11 residues. As DNA, the CDR3 is TGTGCCGGCGGGTCCATAGTCGAGCAGTTCTTC. This encodes CAGGSIVEQFF.

This clonotype appeared a few times. This rearrangement joins TRBV7-9 to TRBJ2-7, with D possibly being TRBD1 or TRBD2 (5 bases each). From germline, CDR1 is SEHNR and CDR2 FQNEAQ (reference sequence). The CDR3 consists of 11 residues. With 10 bases removed from V and 9 bases from J, the gap between germline ends came to 16 bases. CDR3 in DNA: TGTGCCACCGACCCCGGGGCCTTGCAGTACTTC. Protein product: CATDPGALQYF.

The V and J genes are TRBV10-3 and TRBJ2-7; tentatively, D is TRBD2 (5 bases). V lost 7 bases and J 0 bases, leaving 13 bases between the germline ends. Germline lookup yields CDR1 ENHRY and CDR2 SYGVKD. The CDR3 spans 14 residues. The CDR3 DNA reads as TGTGCCATCACGCGGGCCCCGGACTCCTACGAGCAGTACTTC. It is translated as CAITRAPDSYEQYF.

The chain employs TRBV20-1 and TRBJ2-3; 7 nucleotides agree with TRBD1. Germline values: CDR1 DFQATT, CDR2 SNEGSKA (reference sequence). CDR3 length equals 13 residues. V lost 6 bases, J lost 3 bases, and 6 bases stayed unmatched. CDR3 in DNA: TGCAGTGCCCAGGGACAGTGGACAGATACGCAGTATTTT. Translating it yields CSAQGQWTDTQYF.

This chain joins TRBV5-5 and TRBJ2-4; 9 bases are shared with TRBD1. Germline values: CDR1 SGHKS, CDR2 YYEKEE (reference sequence). The CDR3 runs to 13 residues. Losses at the gene ends were 5 bases for V and 8 bases for J; bases not matched to a gene: 5. CDR3 bases: TGTGCCAGCAGGGGGACAGGGAGGGACATTCAGTACTTC. Amino acid sequence: CASRGTGRDIQYF.

Many counts were recorded for this clonotype. The chain recombines TRBV20-1 with TRBJ2-5; perhaps TRBD1 as D (6 bases). Trimming took off 0 bases at V and 5 bases at J, with 19 bases between the two ends. The germline V gene has CDR1 DFQATT and CDR2 SNEGSKA (reference sequence). This CDR3 contains 16 residues. The CDR3 loop reads CSARDLDSADIETQYF. The CDR3 DNA is TGCAGTGCTAGAGATTTGGACAGCGCCGACATTGAGACCCAGTACTTC.

The chain carries TRBV27 and TRBJ2-7; D uncertain. CDR1 MNHEY and CDR2 SMNVEV come from the germline V gene (reference sequence). The length of the CDR3 is 12 residues. The ends were cut back, 4 bases at V and 0 bases at J, with 4 bases in the middle. CDR3 in amino acids: CASSSYSYEQYF. The CDR3 DNA reads as TGTGCCAGCAGTTCCTACTCCTACGAGCAGTACTTC.

The chain has TRBV12-3 or TRBV12-4 and TRBJ2-7; no clear D. CDR3 length: 15 residues. V was shortened by 6 bases and J by 1 base, with 16 bases between the two germline ends. The CDR3 loop is CASSPRASFSYEQYF. The CDR3 DNA sequence: TGTGCCAGCAGCCCTCGGGCCTCTTTTTCCTACGAGCAGTACTTC.

The V gene is TRBV27, the J gene TRBJ2-5, with a weak D call TRBD2 (6 bases). Germline V gene lookup returns CDR1 MNHEY and CDR2 SMNVEV (reference sequence). This CDR3 has 14 residues. Trimming removed 5 bases from V and 1 base from J, with 11 bases in between. The CDR3 protein is CASSMRDGQETQYF. Here the CDR3 DNA reads TGTGCCAGCAGTATGCGGGACGGCCAAGAGACCCAGTACTTC.

This clonotype was detected only a few times. This chain joins TRBV6-5 and TRBJ1-2; 8 bases agree with TRBD1. CDR3 length equals 15 residues. V shed 1 base, J shed 5 bases, and the junction held 6 bases outside the gene matches. Germline values: CDR1 MNHEY, CDR2 SVGAGI. CDR3 region: CASSYFPTGAYGYTF. For the CDR3, the DNA is TGTGCCAGCAGTTACTTTCCGACAGGGGCTTATGGCTACACCTTC.

The V call is TRBV20-1, the J call TRBJ2-3, with 10 bases identical to TRBD2. CDR3 length: 15 amino acids. After removal of 6 bases from V and 0 bases from J, the junction contained 6 bases not matched to a gene. Germline CDR1 is DFQATT and CDR2 is SNEGSKA (reference sequence). In DNA, the CDR3 is TGCAGTGCATCTCTAGCGGGGGCTAGCACAGATACGCAGTATTTT. Translating gives CSASLAGASTDTQYF.

This clonotype was counted between two and nine times. The rearrangement links TRBV4-2 to TRBJ2-3; possibly TRBD2 for D (5 bases). The CDR3 contains 16 residues. The germline V gene encodes CDR1 LGHNA and CDR2 YNFKEQ. The ends were cut back, 0 bases at V and 0 bases at J, with 10 bases in the middle. CDR3 protein: CASSQEAGISTDTQYF. The CDR3 bases are TGTGCCAGCAGCCAAGAAGCCGGGATTAGCACAGATACGCAGTATTTT.

This chain joins TRBV4-1 and TRBJ2-5; D is perhaps TRBD2 (7 bases). The CDR3 runs 13 residues. The germline gives CDR1 MGHRA, CDR2 YSYEKL. V lost 6 bases and J lost 4, with 12 bases in between. The CDR3 is CASRDGGRETQYF. DNA of the CDR3: TGCGCCAGCAGGGACGGGGGGCGAGAGACCCAGTACTTC.

V gene TRBV4-1 combines with J gene TRBJ1-1, with D uncertain. Looked up from germline, CDR1 is MGHRA and CDR2 is YSYEKL. The CDR3 is 13 amino acids. V was clipped by 1 base and J by 10 bases, with 13 bases between them. The CDR3 is CASSQAYSRGAFF. The CDR3 DNA reads as TGCGCCAGCAGCCAAGCTTACAGTCGCGGAGCTTTCTTT.